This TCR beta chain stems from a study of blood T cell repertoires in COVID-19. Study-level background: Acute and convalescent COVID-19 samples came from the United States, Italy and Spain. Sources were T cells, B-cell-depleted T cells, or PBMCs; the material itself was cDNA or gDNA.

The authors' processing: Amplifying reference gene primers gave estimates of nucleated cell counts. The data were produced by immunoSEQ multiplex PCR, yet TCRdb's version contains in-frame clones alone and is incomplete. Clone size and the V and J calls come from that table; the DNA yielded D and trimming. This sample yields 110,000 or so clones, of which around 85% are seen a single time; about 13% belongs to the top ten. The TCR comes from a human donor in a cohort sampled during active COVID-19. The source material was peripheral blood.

CDR3: CASSIQGLTEAFF. CDR3 in DNA: TGTGCCAGTAGTATACAGGGTCTAACTGAAGCTTTCTTT. The chain uses TRBV19 and TRBJ1-1; D is perhaps TRBD1 (5 bases). V was pared by 2 bases and J by 5 bases, with 9 bases between. CDR1 is LNHDA, CDR2 SQIVND, per germline (reference sequence). The CDR3 has 13 residues.